The 7 T cell receptor beta chains below were found in one sample sequenced in a study of vaccination effects on CD4 cells after COVID-19. CD4+ T cells specific for antigen were expanded with viral peptide pools by the ViraFEST assay before sequencing. A roughly ten-day culture period preceded the isolation of CD4+ T cells. None of these healthy vaccinees had been infected with SARS-CoV-2 before vaccination. These TCRs' antigens remain unknown. Sequencing was performed with immunoSEQ multiplex PCR; in TCRdb, only in-frame clones are kept and a portion is missing. The sample lists 30,000 to 45,000 clones, 70% occurring once. The sequences come from CD4+ T cells from PBMCs cultured with SARS-CoV-2 spike peptides, collected before COVID-19 vaccination. The receptors originated from a human donor who received a COVID-19 vaccine.

This clone was found a few times. The chain recombines TRBV2 with TRBJ2-3; D gene unclear. CDR1 and CDR2 (germline): SNHLY, FYNNEI. This CDR3 has 11 residues. Trimming shortened V by 6 bases and J by 9 bases, and 10 bases separated the two germline ends. The CDR3 sequence is CASRIEGTQYF. CDR3 in DNA: TGTGCCAGCAGGATCGAAGGCACGCAGTATTTT.

The CDR3 DNA reads TGTGCCAGCAGTGAAAAGGGGAATCAGCCCCAGCATTTT. It codes for CASSEKGNQPQHF. The V call is TRBV6-1, the J call TRBJ1-5, with D possibly matching TRBD1 (5 bases). Trimming removed 2 bases from V and 4 bases from J, with 6 bases in between. Germline CDR1 and CDR2: MNHNS and SASEGT. This CDR3 contains 13 residues.

The V call is TRBV15, the J call TRBJ1-2; the D is unclear. Between the trimmed V and J ends, which lost 0 bases and 8 bases, there was a span of 13 bases. The CDR3 is 14 amino acids. Germline CDR1 is LNHNV and CDR2 is YYDKDF (reference sequence). CDR3 coding DNA: TGTGCCACCAGCAGAGAGGGGAGCACCTACGGCTACACCTTC. It is translated as CATSREGSTYGYTF.

Only a few counts were recorded for this clone. This chain connects TRBV3-1 (or the pseudogene TRBV3-2) to TRBJ2-2, with D tentatively TRBD1 (6 bases). Germline V gives CDR1 LGHDT, CDR2 YNNKEL (reference sequence). Trimming took off 4 bases at V and 6 bases at J, with 12 bases between the two ends. CDR3 length: 14 residues. This chain's CDR3 is CASSLNRVSGELFF. Written as DNA, the CDR3 is TGTGCCAGCAGCCTAAACAGGGTCTCCGGGGAGCTGTTTTTT.

In its sample, this clone was seen once. The chain combines TRBV28 with TRBJ2-4; D is undetermined. V was pared by 3 bases and J by 8 bases, with 5 bases between. From germline, CDR1 is MDHEN and CDR2 SYDVKM. This CDR3 region has 11 residues. CDR3 region: CASSLRDIQYF. In nucleotides, the CDR3 is TGTGCCAGCAGTTTGAGAGACATTCAGTACTTC.

The chain links TRBV4-2 to TRBJ2-1; TRBD2 aligns across 10 bases. CDR3 size: 15 residues. Germline-derived CDR1 and CDR2 are LGHNA and YNFKEQ. With V trimmed by 4 bases and J by 4 bases, 4 bases remained unmatched. Here the CDR3 reads CASSPTSGVYNEQFF. The CDR3 nucleotides read TGTGCCAGCAGCCCTACTAGCGGGGTGTACAATGAGCAGTTCTTC.

This clone was seen many times. The CDR3 spells CASSLGDGSYEQYF. The CDR3 DNA reads as TGTGCCAGCAGCTTAGGGGACGGCTCCTACGAGCAGTACTTC. This chain joins TRBV7-9 and TRBJ2-7; D might be TRBD1 or TRBD2, each matching 5 bases. Germline V gene data show CDR1 as SEHNR and CDR2 as FQNEAQ (reference sequence). This CDR3 has 14 residues. Between the trimmed V and J ends, which lost 1 base and 0 bases, there was a span of 7 bases.